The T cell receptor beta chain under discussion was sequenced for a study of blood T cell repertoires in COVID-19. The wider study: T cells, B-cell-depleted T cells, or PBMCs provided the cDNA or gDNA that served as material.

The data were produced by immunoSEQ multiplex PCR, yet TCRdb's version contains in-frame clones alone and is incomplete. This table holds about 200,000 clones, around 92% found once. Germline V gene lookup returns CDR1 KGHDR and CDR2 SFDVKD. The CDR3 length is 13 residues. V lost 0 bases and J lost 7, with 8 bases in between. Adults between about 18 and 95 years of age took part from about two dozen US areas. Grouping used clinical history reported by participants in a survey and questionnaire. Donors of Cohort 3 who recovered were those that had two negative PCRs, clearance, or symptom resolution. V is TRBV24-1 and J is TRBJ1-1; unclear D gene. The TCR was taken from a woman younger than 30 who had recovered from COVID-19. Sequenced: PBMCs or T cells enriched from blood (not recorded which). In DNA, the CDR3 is TGTGCCACCAGTGATTTGTTGGGCCGTGAAGCTTTCTTT. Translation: CATSDLLGREAFF.